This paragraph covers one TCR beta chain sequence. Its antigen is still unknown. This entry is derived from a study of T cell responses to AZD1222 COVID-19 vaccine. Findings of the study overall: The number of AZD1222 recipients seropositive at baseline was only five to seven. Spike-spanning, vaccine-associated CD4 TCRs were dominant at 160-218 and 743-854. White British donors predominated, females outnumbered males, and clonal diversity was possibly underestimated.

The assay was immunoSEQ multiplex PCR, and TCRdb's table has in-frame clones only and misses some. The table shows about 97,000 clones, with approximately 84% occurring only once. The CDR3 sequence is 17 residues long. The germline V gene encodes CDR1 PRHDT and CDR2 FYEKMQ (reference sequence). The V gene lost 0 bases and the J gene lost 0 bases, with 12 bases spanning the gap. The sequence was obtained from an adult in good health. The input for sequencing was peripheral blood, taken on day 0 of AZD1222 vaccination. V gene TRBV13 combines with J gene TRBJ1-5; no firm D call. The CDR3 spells CASSLGQLSPSNQPQHF. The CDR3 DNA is TGTGCCAGCAGCTTAGGGCAACTAAGCCCTAGCAATCAGCCCCAGCATTTT. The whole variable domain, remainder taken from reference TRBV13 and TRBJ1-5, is AAGVIQSPRHLIKEKRETATLKCYPIPRHDTVYWYQQGPGQDPQFLISFYEKMQSDKGSIPDRFSAQQFSDYHSELNMSSLELGDSALYFCASSLGQLSPSNQPQHFGDGTRLSIL.